This entry features one T cell receptor beta chain sequence. TCRdb ran MiXCR on the 5' RACE reads and lists one entry per CDR3 protein. This table has about 350,000 distinct CDR3 sequences, roughly 3.9% appearing once. This entry is derived from a study of T cells after yellow fever vaccination. Sequenced here: PBMCs, sampled 5 days after the yellow fever booster vaccination. The sequence derives from a man younger than 35 who received the YFV17D yellow fever vaccine.

CDR3 nucleotide sequence: TGTGCCAGCAGTTTAGCTCTAGGGGGCAATCAGCCCCAGCATTTT. The encoded protein is CASSLALGGNQPQHF. The chain has TRBV12-3 or TRBV12-4 and TRBJ1-5; D might be TRBD1 (5 bases). V gave up 0 bases and J gave up 2 bases, with 8 bases separating them. The CDR3 consists of 15 residues.